These T cell receptor beta chains were read from a single sample in a study of blood T cell repertoires in COVID-19. Method: immunoSEQ multiplex PCR; TCRdb's copy keeps in-frame clones and lacks some. There are 100,000 to 150,000 clones in the sample; about four fifths occur only once, and about an eighth lies in the top ten. Sequenced: peripheral blood. Receptors originate from a man aged 55-75 years with acute or convalescent COVID-19. CDR3s include the opening cysteine and the closing phenylalanine or tryptophan. The D gene is left open where the match is weak. Clone sizes are given selectively: once, few, many, or a class where the clone is expanded.

d_call	cdr3_length	v_call	clone_size	j_call	cdr3_nt	cdr3_aa
NA	15	TRBV6-5	NA	TRBJ2-7	TGTGCCAGCAGTCAATTCTCCCAGGGTTCTAACGAGCAGTACTTC	CASSQFSQGSNEQYF
TRBD2	15	TRBV18	few	TRBJ2-1	TGTGCCAGCTCACCACCTAGCGGGAATGAGGATGAGCAGTTCTTC	CASSPPSGNEDEQFF
TRBD2	16	TRBV19	NA	TRBJ2-7	TGTGCCAGTAGTACGGCGGGAGAGGGGAGCTCCTACGAGCAGTACTTC	CASSTAGEGSSYEQYF
NA	12	TRBV10-1	NA	TRBJ2-3	TGCGCCAGCAGTGGGGGGGCAGATACGCAGTATTTT	CASSGGADTQYF
NA	15	TRBV6-5	NA	TRBJ2-7	TGTGCCAGCAGGGGGGTAGCTCTGGCGGGATACGAGCAGTACTTC	CASRGVALAGYEQYF
NA	12	TRBV7-3	NA	TRBJ2-1	TGTGCCAGCAGCATCGGGGGCAATGAGCAGTTCTTC	CASSIGGNEQFF
NA	14	TRBV19	NA	TRBJ1-2	TGTGCCAGTAGTATAATCGGGAGAGAGAATGGCTACACCTTC	CASSIIGRENGYTF
TRBD1	16	TRBV7-9	NA	TRBJ1-6	TGTGCCAGCGAACGGACAGGGGGTTTTGGTAATTCACCCCTCCACTTT	CASERTGGFGNSPLHF
NA	16	TRBV14	few	TRBJ2-5	TGTGCCAGCAGCCAAAGGGACAAGGCCCCTCCGGAGACCCAGTACTTC	CASSQRDKAPPETQYF
TRBD1	15	TRBV5-1	NA	TRBJ1-1	TGCGCCAGCAGCTTGGGGGACAGCCTTGGCACTGAAGCTTTCTTT	CASSLGDSLGTEAFF
TRBD1	16	TRBV18	NA	TRBJ1-3	TGTGCCAGCTCACTCGGGACAGGGAGCTCTGGAAACACCATATATTTT	CASSLGTGSSGNTIYF
TRBD2	16	TRBV4-1	NA	TRBJ2-3	TGCGCCAGCAGCCCTCTAGCGGGAGGCGCCACAGATACGCAGTATTTT	CASSPLAGGATDTQYF
TRBD1	15	TRBV28	NA	TRBJ2-5	TGTGCCAGCAGCATGGGACAGGGGAGACAAGAGACCCAGTACTTC	CASSMGQGRQETQYF
NA	15	TRBV5-4	NA	TRBJ1-4	TGTGCCAGCAGCTTGCACTCACAGACTAATGAAAAACTGTTTTTT	CASSLHSQTNEKLFF
NA	13	TRBV27	few	TRBJ2-1	TGTGCCAGCAGTTTATTCGGGAACAATGAGCAGTTCTTC	CASSLFGNNEQFF
TRBD2	18	TRBV15	NA	TRBJ2-3	TGTGCCACCAGCAGAGGAGGGGCTAGCGGGAGCCCCCACCATACGCAGTATTTT	CATSRGGASGSPHHTQYF
NA	16	TRBV5-6	NA	TRBJ2-2	TGTGCCAGCAGCCCGCACGGCGGGACGGGCACCGGGGAGCTGTTTTTT	CASSPHGGTGTGELFF
NA	15	TRBV4-2	once	TRBJ1-2	TGTGCCAGCAGCCAACATGAGACAGAGAACTATGGCTACACCTTC	CASSQHETENYGYTF
NA	14	TRBV6-2/TRBV6-3	NA	TRBJ1-2	TGTGCCAGCAGTTACAGCGGGTCTAGCTATGGCTACACCTTC	CASSYSGSSYGYTF
TRBD1	16	TRBV29-1	NA	TRBJ2-6	TGCAGCGCCGAGGGACAGGGGGCTGCCGGGGCCAACGTCCTGACTTTC	CSAEGQGAAGANVLTF
TRBD2	15	TRBV4-1	NA	TRBJ2-1	TGCGCCAGCAGCCAAGTACTAGCGGGAGTAAATGAGCAGTTCTTC	CASSQVLAGVNEQFF
TRBD2	15	TRBV6-5	once	TRBJ2-1	TGTGCCAGCAGGGACACGGGAGGGCCCGGCGATGAGCAGTTCTTC	CASRDTGGPGDEQFF
TRBD2	16	TRBV30	NA	TRBJ2-1	TGTGCCTGGAGGGGCACCAGCGGGAGCTCCTACAATGAGCAGTTCTTC	CAWRGTSGSSYNEQFF